These 14 T cell receptor beta chains originate from one sample sequenced in a study of T-cell memory formation after mild COVID-19. One entry per CDR3 protein, called by TCRdb with MiXCR from the 5' RACE reads. The repertoire consists of around 300,000 distinct CDR3 sequences, with approximately 13% occurring once and the leading ten covering 20% to 25%. Sequenced sample: PBMCs or a T cell subset sorted from them (not recorded which). Receptors originate from a man aged 18 to 35 who had mild COVID-19 (a few samples of this study predate the infection). Cell type and time point are not known.

V gene TRBV6-5 combines with J gene TRBJ2-1, with D unresolved. The ends were cut back, 4 bases at V and 10 bases at J, with 14 bases in the middle. The germline CDR1 and CDR2 sequences are MNHEY and SVGAGI. The length of the CDR3 is 13 residues. CDR3 sequence (DNA): TGTGCCAGCAGTTTCGGACCACCAGGAGAGCAGTTCTTC. It translates to CASSFGPPGEQFF.

V and J are TRBV5-6 and TRBJ2-3; D not certain. The V end lost 0 bases, the J end lost 2 bases, and 16 bases lay between the germline ends. This CDR3 has 17 amino acids. CDR1 and CDR2 from the germline V gene are SGHDT and YYEEEE. The CDR3 DNA sequence: TGTGCCAGCAGCTTGGATAGATCAGCGTCCCTCACAGATACGCAGTATTTT. Its protein product is CASSLDRSASLTDTQYF.

This chain uses TRBV24-1 with TRBJ2-5, with 8 nucleotides matching TRBD2. This CDR3 contains 15 residues. The trim removed 3 bases at V and 5 bases at J, leaving 7 bases unmatched. Germline-derived CDR1 and CDR2 are KGHDR and SFDVKD. This CDR3 reads CATSDSGGAGETQYF. The CDR3 DNA follows: TGTGCCACCAGTGATAGCGGGGGAGCTGGGGAGACCCAGTACTTC.

This clonotype was counted only a few times. This chain links TRBV30 with TRBJ1-2; D gene uncertain. Per the germline V gene, CDR1 is GTSNPN and CDR2 is SVGIG (reference sequence). The CDR3 is 14 residues long. V lost 2 bases and J lost 0, with 10 bases in between. The CDR3: CAWSRPTANYGYTF. The DNA of the CDR3 is TGTGCCTGGAGTAGACCTACAGCTAACTATGGCTACACCTTC.

This chain connects TRBV11-2 to TRBJ2-1; 12 nucleotides line up with TRBD1. The CDR3 has 18 amino acids. The junction had 10 bases not matched to a gene; V was cut back by 5 bases and J by 2 bases. CDR1 SGHAT and CDR2 FQNNGV come from the germline V gene. The CDR3 is CASSEGTGGVGTYNEQFF. CDR3 nucleotides: TGTGCCAGCAGCGAGGGGACAGGGGGCGTAGGAACCTACAATGAGCAGTTCTTC.

V and J are TRBV4-3 and TRBJ1-1; no clear D. Germline V gene lookup returns CDR1 LGHNA and CDR2 YSLEER. The length of the CDR3 is 14 residues. Trimming cost V 5 bases and J 1 base, with 11 bases left between them. The CDR3 nucleotides read TGCGCCAGCAGCGGGGAACACGGGAACACTGAAGCTTTCTTT. As protein: CASSGEHGNTEAFF.

This clonotype has ten or more counts. This chain uses TRBV6-2 or TRBV6-3 with TRBJ1-1, with no clear D. CDR1 and CDR2 from the germline V gene are MNHEY and SVGEGT. V lost 6 bases and J lost 0, with 8 bases in between. The CDR3 sequence is 13 residues long. This CDR3 is CASSLGLNTEAFF. The CDR3 coding sequence is TGTGCCAGCAGCTTAGGGTTGAACACTGAAGCTTTCTTT.

V is TRBV7-3 and J is TRBJ2-5, with 7 bases matching TRBD2. Germline CDR1 SGHTA, CDR2 FQGTGA. The CDR3 length is 14 residues. V lost 5 bases, J lost 3 bases, and 6 bases stayed unmatched. The DNA for the CDR3 is TGTGCCAGCAGCAGTAGCGGGTCTGAAGAGACCCAGTACTTC. Its protein product is CASSSSGSEETQYF.

V and J are TRBV5-1 and TRBJ2-7, with D tentatively TRBD1 or TRBD2 (6 bases each). Trimming shortened V by 4 bases and J by 5 bases, and 19 bases separated the two germline ends. CDR1 SGHRS and CDR2 YFSETQ come from the germline V gene. There are 15 residues in the CDR3. CDR3 protein: CASSQGYSRGDEQYV. The CDR3 bases are TGCGCCAGCAGCCAAGGATATAGTAGGGGGGACGAGCAGTACGTC.

A few counts support this clonotype. The rearrangement links TRBV5-1 to TRBJ1-4, with 7 bases that match TRBD1. Germline V gene lookup returns CDR1 SGHRS and CDR2 YFSETQ. CDR3 length equals 15 residues. V shed 1 base and J 8 bases; nucleotides not matched to a gene: 8. DNA for the CDR3: TGCGCCAGCAGCTTGATACAGGGGCGGGGAGAAAAACTGTTTTTT. Encoded protein: CASSLIQGRGEKLFF.

V is TRBV9 and J is TRBJ1-1; D possibly corresponds to TRBD1 (6 bases). This CDR3 is 12 amino acids long. The germline V gene has CDR1 SGDLS and CDR2 YYNGEE. Between the trimmed V and J ends, which lost 0 bases and 11 bases, there was a span of 11 bases. CDR3 protein: CASSVAAGEAFF. The CDR3 DNA is TGTGCCAGCAGCGTAGCGGCAGGGGAGGCTTTCTTT.

V usage is TRBV6-2 or TRBV6-3 and J usage is TRBJ1-2; D call uncertain. V was clipped by 6 bases and J by 8 bases, with 16 bases between them. Germline assignment: CDR1 MNHEY and CDR2 SVGEGT. The CDR3 runs to 13 residues. The CDR3 region has the DNA TGTGCCAGCAGCCCCTGGTGGCCGGAGGGCTACACCTTC. This translates into CASSPWWPEGYTF.

The J gene is TRBJ2-5, the V gene TRBV5-1; 10 bases fit TRBD2. CDR1 and CDR2 (germline): SGHRS, YFSETQ. After removal of 3 bases from V and 4 bases from J, the junction contained 6 bases not matched to a gene. The CDR3 has 15 residues. The CDR3 sequence is CASSSKRGGRETQYF. For the CDR3, the DNA is TGCGCCAGCAGCTCCAAGCGGGGGGGACGAGAGACCCAGTACTTC.

This clonotype has a handful of counts. The chain uses TRBV5-1 and TRBJ1-1; D gene ambiguous. Germline CDR1 SGHRS, CDR2 YFSETQ. The CDR3 runs to 14 residues. Trimming cost V 4 bases and J 1 base, with 11 bases left between them. The CDR3 DNA reads TGCGCCAGCAGCATACAGCGAACGAACACTGAAGCTTTCTTT. The encoded protein is CASSIQRTNTEAFF.